The clone carrying this T cell receptor beta chain has just a few counts. Antigen: not known. The sample belongs to a study of beta chain features in type 1 diabetes. Study information: Examination spanned roughly 110 million sorted cells from all samples. Whole-study findings and limits: Patients with type 1 diabetes showed fewer VDJ junction insertions and more deletions. Type 1 diabetes patients had moderately but significantly shorter TCRB CDR3s in all four CD4+ subsets.

The sequenced template was cDNA made from the entire isolated RNA. Only in-frame clones appear in the TCRdb table, and some are missing; sequencing was by immunoSEQ multiplex PCR. The sample records around 140,000 clones, 7% to 10% being singletons. The germline V and J ends were trimmed by 3 bases and 9 bases, with 16 bases remaining between them. Germline CDR1 is SGHRS and CDR2 is YFSETQ. The CDR3 loop spans 14 amino acids. Blood was drawn once from each donor into heparinised tubes. The draws averaged around 120 mL. Material: central memory CD4+ T cells from blood. The V and J genes are TRBV5-1 and TRBJ2-1, with D perhaps TRBD1 (5 bases). The sequence derives from a man younger than 40 with type 1 diabetes. The CDR3 protein is CASSYRRDQGEQFF. The CDR3 DNA reads TGCGCCAGCAGCTATAGACGAGATCAGGGTGAGCAGTTCTTC. Variable domain in full (rest from reference TRBV5-1 and TRBJ2-1): KAGVTQTPRYLIKTRGQQVTLSCSPISGHRSVSWYQQTPGQGLQFLFEYFSETQRNKGNFPGRFSGRQFSNSRSEMNVSTLELGDSALYLCASSYRRDQGEQFFGPGTRLTVL.